The clone carrying this TCR beta chain was seen many times. TCR beta CDR3 regions were amplified from RNA transcripts. HTBI primers were the set used in a first-round RT-PCR of the TCR CDR3. TCRdb called the multiplex PCR reads again in MiXCR, with one record for every CDR3 protein. The sample lists a few hundred thousand distinct CDR3 sequences; around 20% were seen once. The sample is drawn from a study of T cells in Graves' hyperthyroidism and ophthalmopathy. Trimming took 5 bases from V and 7 from J, leaving 21 bases between them. Germline CDR1 and CDR2: MNHNS and SASEGT. This CDR3 comprises 15 residues.

The TCR was taken from a man younger than 30 with Graves' hyperthyroidism. The sequencing sample was made of blood. V usage is TRBV6-1 and J usage is TRBJ2-7, with D possibly matching TRBD2 (6 bases). CDR3 DNA sequence: TGTGCCAGCAGTCCGGGCGGGGCACATCTCTGGGAGCAGTACTTC. This translates into CASSPGGAHLWEQYF.